This is a list of T cell receptor beta chains from one sample in a study of T cell responses to AZD1222 COVID-19 vaccine. Assay: immunoSEQ multiplex PCR; the TCRdb copy retains only in-frame clones and omits some. The sample carries about 130,000 clones, about 89% recorded once. The sample in question was peripheral blood, obtained on day 0 of AZD1222 vaccination. These receptors all come from an adult in good health. Each CDR3 is given with its conserved first and last residue. D genes are given only for firm matches. The size of a clone is reported for some rows only, either as once, few or many, or as a class for expanded clones.

j_call d_call v_call clone_size cdr3_aa cdr3_nt
TRBJ2-2 TRBD1 TRBV2 NA CASMDRGSTGELFF TGTGCCAGCATGGACAGGGGAAGTACCGGGGAGCTGTTTTTT
TRBJ2-7 TRBD2 TRBV5-6 NA CASSLATSPEQYF TGTGCCAGCAGCTTGGCGACTAGCCCGGAGCAGTACTTC
TRBJ1-5 NA TRBV18 NA CASSPGSGASNQPQHF TGTGCCAGCTCACCAGGGTCGGGGGCAAGCAATCAGCCCCAGCATTTT
TRBJ2-3 TRBD2 TRBV9 NA CASRRSGESTDTQYF TGTGCCAGCAGGCGTAGCGGGGAAAGCACAGATACGCAGTATTTT
TRBJ1-6 TRBD1 TRBV6-1 NA CASSEGQVSYNSPLHF TGTGCCAGCAGTGAGGGACAGGTCTCCTATAATTCACCCCTCCACTTT
TRBJ1-2 NA TRBV5-4 NA CASSPQDVYGYTF TGTGCCAGCAGCCCCCAGGACGTCTATGGCTACACCTTC
TRBJ2-1 NA TRBV10-3 NA CAISDPIPRNSFNEQFF TGTGCCATCAGTGACCCCATTCCTAGAAATTCCTTCAATGAGCAGTTCTTC
TRBJ1-1 NA TRBV19 few CASSIDFPPVAEAFF TGTGCCAGTAGTATAGATTTCCCTCCCGTTGCTGAAGCTTTCTTT
TRBJ2-2 NA TRBV29-1 NA CSVLLVGLNTGELFF TGCAGCGTCCTGTTGGTGGGGCTCAACACCGGGGAGCTGTTTTTT
TRBJ2-5 TRBD1 TRBV5-1 NA CASSSGQGSPMETQYF TGCGCCAGCAGCTCAGGACAGGGGTCCCCCATGGAGACCCAGTACTTC
TRBJ2-3 NA TRBV13 NA CASRPGLTYTDTQYF TGTGCCAGCAGACCGGGACTCACTTACACAGATACGCAGTATTTT
TRBJ1-2 NA TRBV6-1 NA CASSEAGRHYGYTF TGTGCCAGCAGTGAAGCGGGACGGCACTATGGCTACACCTTC
TRBJ1-1 TRBD1 TRBV19 NA CASSIWDRPEDTEAFF TGTGCCAGTAGTATCTGGGACAGGCCCGAGGACACTGAAGCTTTCTTT
TRBJ2-5 NA TRBV15 NA CATSRDRVLGGRWRGETQYF TGTGCCACCAGCAGAGATCGGGTACTCGGGGGGCGTTGGCGTGGGGAGACCCAGTACTTC
TRBJ2-2 TRBD1 TRBV5-1 NA CASSLGTGNTGELFF TGCGCCAGCAGCTTAGGGACAGGGAACACCGGGGAGCTGTTTTTT
TRBJ1-1 TRBD1 TRBV5-1 NA CASSLDRQGAEAFF TGCGCCAGCAGCTTGGATCGACAGGGGGCTGAAGCTTTCTTT
TRBJ2-1 NA TRBV9 once CASSVYGSYNEQFF TGTGCCAGCAGCGTATATGGGTCCTACAATGAGCAGTTCTTC
TRBJ2-5 NA TRBV6-2/TRBV6-3 NA CASSYSRKWIGIQETQYF TGTGCCAGCAGTTACTCGAGAAAGTGGATCGGAATACAAGAGACCCAGTACTTC
TRBJ1-1 NA TRBV28 NA CASSFPLLLRDYTEAFF TGTGCCAGCAGTTTCCCCCTCCTCTTGAGGGACTACACTGAAGCTTTCTTT
TRBJ1-6 NA TRBV3-1/TRBV3-2 NA CASSPGTEYNSPLHF TGTGCCAGCAGCCCCGGGACGGAATATAATTCACCCCTCCACTTT
TRBJ1-1 TRBD1 TRBV5-6 NA CASSGTRGPTEAFF TGTGCCAGCAGCGGAACTAGGGGGCCCACTGAAGCTTTCTTT
TRBJ1-2 NA TRBV15 NA CATSRDYATKPYTF TGTGCCACCAGCAGAGATTATGCGACAAAGCCCTACACCTTC
TRBJ2-7 NA TRBV28 NA CASSLGGIDEQYF TGTGCCAGCAGTTTGGGGGGAATTGACGAGCAGTACTTC
TRBJ1-5 NA TRBV4-1 NA CASSQDWAGNQPQHF TGCGCCAGCAGCCAAGATTGGGCAGGTAATCAGCCCCAGCATTTT
TRBJ1-3 NA TRBV2 NA CATGTAGNTIYF TGTGCCACCGGGACGGCTGGAAACACCATATATTTT
TRBJ1-1 NA TRBV19 NA CASFGGGREAFF TGTGCCAGTTTCGGAGGGGGACGTGAAGCTTTCTTT
TRBJ2-2 NA TRBV4-1 NA CASSQELAGELFF TGCGCCAGCAGCCAAGAGTTGGCCGGGGAGCTGTTTTTT
TRBJ2-2 TRBD1 TRBV7-3 NA CASSAGTGNTGELFF TGTGCCAGCAGCGCCGGGACAGGCAACACCGGGGAGCTGTTTTTT
TRBJ2-5 TRBD1 TRBV25-1 NA CASTARDGQGILETQYF TGTGCCAGCACCGCCCGTGATGGACAGGGGATATTAGAGACCCAGTACTTC